This TCR beta chain was observed in a study of response to subunit inactivated influenza vaccine. Turning to this clonotype: The antigen remains undetermined.

TCRdb reanalysed the RT-PCR reads using MiXCR and keeps one entry per CDR3 protein. The sample lists fewer than 700,000 distinct CDR3 sequences, around 13% occurring once. Study findings and constraints: Each seasonal influenza vaccination recruits few new T cells, the authors suggested.

The CDR3 has 15 residues. V lost 0 bases to trimming and J lost 8 bases, with 14 bases between them. Germline CDR1 and CDR2: SGDLS and YYNGEE. This specimen consisted of PBMCs from blood, obtained roughly 46 days after vaccination. This TCR came from a man aged 45-65 years who received an inactivated influenza vaccine. The chain has TRBV9 and TRBJ1-4; D gene ambiguous. The CDR3 reads CASSVAQGRREKLFF. CDR3 DNA sequence: TGTGCCAGCAGCGTAGCACAAGGGAGGAGAGAAAAACTGTTTTTT.